The entry below describes one T cell receptor beta chain. V lost 3 bases, J lost 5 bases, and 13 bases lay in between. CDR1 is LNHDA, CDR2 SQIVND, per germline (reference sequence). The CDR3 consists of 14 residues. These data belong to a study of technical replicates of blood from a few donors. Clones were sequenced by immunoSEQ multiplex PCR, and TCRdb holds only the in-frame ones, with some missing. The data hold more than 80,000 clones, with 95% observed a single time. Sequenced sample: T cells isolated from PBMCs. The V gene is TRBV19, the J gene TRBJ1-2, with a weak D call TRBD1 (6 bases). The sequence was obtained from a human donor in good health. The CDR3 region is CASSITGTGYGYTF. The CDR3, as DNA: TGTGCCAGTAGTATTACAGGGACGGGATATGGCTACACCTTC.